A selection of T cell receptor beta chains follows, all from one sample in a study of T-cell reconstitution after alpha-beta-depleted transplantation in children. One entry per CDR3 protein results from TCRdb running MiXCR on the PCR reads. This sample has more than 150,000 distinct CDR3 sequences, with around 7% found just once. This sample comprised PBMCs from the stem cell graft donor, obtained from the stem cell graft. These receptors originate from a human donor who donated a stem cell graft to a child with Wiskott-Aldrich syndrome. CDR3s include the opening cysteine and the closing phenylalanine or tryptophan. A D gene is named only where the DNA matches it firmly. The size entry is marked missing in some rows and otherwise reads once, few, many or a size class.

v_call	clone_size	cdr3_length	d_call	j_call	cdr3_nt	cdr3_aa
TRBV7-2	many	15	TRBD2	TRBJ2-1	TGTGCCAGCAGCTTAGCTAGCGGGAGATCGAATGAGCAGTTCTTC	CASSLASGRSNEQFF
TRBV12-3/TRBV12-4	few	15	NA	TRBJ1-5	TGTGCCAGCAGTTTGGTCGGGGGCATCGGGCAGCCCCAGCATTTT	CASSLVGGIGQPQHF
TRBV2	few	14	TRBD1	TRBJ2-5	TGTGCCAGCAGTGACAGGGGGTCGTGGGAGACCCAGTACTTC	CASSDRGSWETQYF
TRBV3-1	NA	13	NA	TRBJ2-5	TGTGCCAGCAGCCCCAGGGGAAGTGAGACCCAGTACTTC	CASSPRGSETQYF
TRBV7-2	many	15	NA	TRBJ2-4	TGTGCCAGCAGCTTAGAAGGAGTCGATATTAGGATTCAGTACTTC	CASSLEGVDIRIQYF
TRBV10-3	many	14	NA	TRBJ2-3	TGTGCCATCAGTGAGCAGCCGGTCACAGATACGCAGTATTTT	CAISEQPVTDTQYF
TRBV29-1	many	13	NA	TRBJ1-1	TGCAGCGTTGAAAGACAGGCTGCGAAAGCGGCTTTCTTT	CSVERQAAKAAFF
TRBV20-1	many	15	NA	TRBJ1-2	TGCAGTGCCCCCAGTACGGACAGAGTAAACTATGGCTACACCTTC	CSAPSTDRVNYGYTF
TRBV5-6	NA	14	NA	TRBJ2-7	TGTGCCAGCAGCCTCGGGCTCCTCTGCTACGAGCAGTACTTC	CASSLGLLCYEQYF
TRBV20-1	many	14	NA	TRBJ2-3	TGCAGTGCTAGACACAGGGTGAGGGCAGATACGCAGTATTTT	CSARHRVRADTQYF
TRBV12-3/TRBV12-4	many	14	TRBD1	TRBJ1-1	TGTGCCAGCAGACCGGGACAGGGAGTCACTGAAGCTTTCTTT	CASRPGQGVTEAFF
TRBV20-1	many	11	NA	TRBJ2-4	TGCAGTGCTGGAACGGGAAACATTCAGTACTTC	CSAGTGNIQYF
TRBV20-1	many	14	NA	TRBJ1-5	TGCAGTGCTGGAGTGGGGCAGAATTATCAGCCCCAGCATTTT	CSAGVGQNYQPQHF
TRBV20-1	once	17	TRBD2	TRBJ2-3	TGCTGTGCTACCGGGACTAGCGGGAGAGATAGTACAGATACGCAGTATTTT	CCATGTSGRDSTDTQYF
TRBV11-1	few	21	NA	TRBJ2-6	TGTGCCAGCAGCTTAAAGGGCTACAGCCCAGGGCTAGACTCTGGGGCCAACGTCCTGACTTTC	CASSLKGYSPGLDSGANVLTF
TRBV20-1	many	13	NA	TRBJ2-7	TGCAGTGCTAGAACTGGACTACCTAACGAGCAGTACTTC	CSARTGLPNEQYF
TRBV24-1	many	16	NA	TRBJ2-7	TGTGCCACCAGTGACCCGGGACATCCCAACGGCTACGAGCAGTACTTC	CATSDPGHPNGYEQYF
TRBV4-1	many	13	NA	TRBJ2-5	TGCGCCAGCAGCCAAGATCCTTTAGAGACCCAGTACTTC	CASSQDPLETQYF
TRBV5-1	NA	17	TRBD1	TRBJ2-6	TGCGCCAGCAGCAGGGACAGTGATATTGTTGGGGCCAACGTCCTGACTTTC	CASSRDSDIVGANVLTF
TRBV6-1	many	17	TRBD2	TRBJ2-1	TGTGCCAGCAGCCGCCCGATGATAGCGGGGCGCTACAATGAGCAGTTCTTC	CASSRPMIAGRYNEQFF
TRBV20-1	many	13	NA	TRBJ1-4	TGCAGTGCCCTTGGAGGGGCAAATGAAAAACTGTTTTTT	CSALGGANEKLFF
TRBV20-1	many	16	NA	TRBJ2-1	TGCAGTGCTAGAGTGTCTACCGATCGGTCCTACAATGAGCAGTTCTTC	CSARVSTDRSYNEQFF
TRBV5-1	NA	16	TRBD1	TRBJ2-2	TGCGCCAGCAGCGCCCGGGACAGACCGAACACCGGGGAGCTGTTTTTT	CASSARDRPNTGELFF
TRBV2	many	15	NA	TRBJ2-7	TGTGCCAGCAGTGTTATGGGGGCGCAAAGCTCCGAGCAGTACTTC	CASSVMGAQSSEQYF
TRBV7-2	NA	15	TRBD2	TRBJ2-7	TGTGCCAGCAGCCAACTAGCGGGAGTCCCACTCGAGCAGTACTTC	CASSQLAGVPLEQYF
TRBV5-1	many	16	TRBD1	TRBJ2-7	TGCGCCAGCAGCCCAACCGGGGGGACAGGGATCTACGAGCAGTACTTC	CASSPTGGTGIYEQYF
TRBV5-1	many	15	TRBD1	TRBJ2-5	TGCGCCAGCAGCTTGGCTGGACAGGGTTTAGAGACCCAGTACTTC	CASSLAGQGLETQYF
TRBV5-6	many	14	NA	TRBJ2-1	TGTGCCAGCAGCTTTGGGCTTTCCTACAATGAGCAGTTCTTC	CASSFGLSYNEQFF
TRBV12-3/TRBV12-4	many	13	NA	TRBJ1-2	TGTGCCAGCAGTTTAGTGGACAGAGGTGGCTACACCTTC	CASSLVDRGGYTF
TRBV12-3/TRBV12-4	many	14	NA	TRBJ1-1	TGTGCCAGCAGTTTAAGGGCAGTGAACACTGAAGCTTTCTTT	CASSLRAVNTEAFF
TRBV5-1	few	15	NA	TRBJ2-3	TGCGCCAGCAGCAAAGACCCACCACCCACAGATACGCAGTATTTT	CASSKDPPPTDTQYF
TRBV10-2	many	13	NA	TRBJ2-7	TGCGCCAGCAGGAGAGGGAACTCCTACGAGCAGTACTTC	CASRRGNSYEQYF